Each of the 15 T cell receptor beta chains below was sequenced from the same sample in a study of cytomegalovirus exposure and HLA in healthy donors. The PCR contained 60 Vbeta and 13 Jbeta primers. Clones were sequenced by immunoSEQ multiplex PCR, and TCRdb holds only the in-frame ones, with some missing. The table records roughly 140,000 clones, around 83% of them present only once. The sample taken for sequencing was PBMCs. Every receptor here comes from a man between 35 and 55 years old in good health and CMV-seropositive.

The chain is built from TRBV19 and TRBJ1-2; TRBD1 matches at 9 bases. This CDR3 region has 18 residues. Germline CDR1 LNHDA, CDR2 SQIVND (reference sequence). V trimming: 5 bases; J trimming: 2 bases; junction bases outside the gene matches: 15. The CDR3 spells CASSPPFPGQGRNYGYTF. Written as DNA, the CDR3 is TGTGCCAGTAGTCCCCCTTTCCCGGGACAGGGTAGGAACTATGGCTACACCTTC.

The V call is TRBV7-6, the J call TRBJ1-2; 10 positions match TRBD1. Trimming removed 3 bases from V and 5 bases from J; junction bases left unmatched: 3. CDR3 size: 14 residues. Germline V CDR1 and CDR2: SGHVS, FNYEAQ. CDR3 DNA sequence: TGTGCCAGCAGCTTCGGACAGGGGGATTATGGCTACACCTTC. Encoded protein: CASSFGQGDYGYTF.

The J gene is TRBJ2-1, the V gene TRBV29-1; 11 bases line up with TRBD2. The V gene end was trimmed by 5 bases and the J gene end by 12 bases; junction bases not matched to a gene: 6. This CDR3 has 12 residues. Germline CDR1 and CDR2: SQVTM and ANQGSEA. CDR3 region: CSVLAGGHGQFF. CDR3 in DNA: TGCAGCGTTTTAGCGGGAGGGCATGGGCAGTTCTTC.

The rearrangement uses TRBV13 and TRBJ1-2; D gene unclear. V was pared by 3 bases and J by 3 bases, with 5 bases between. Germline CDR1 and CDR2: PRHDT and FYEKMQ (reference sequence). This CDR3 comprises 12 residues. Here the CDR3 DNA reads TGTGCCAGCAGCTTTTTAGACTATGGCTACACCTTC. This gives the protein CASSFLDYGYTF.

This sequence joins TRBV2 and TRBJ2-1; 9 bases line up with TRBD1. Germline V gives CDR1 SNHLY, CDR2 FYNNEI. With 6 bases clipped from V and 9 bases from J, the junction kept 6 bases outside the gene matches. The CDR3 covers 13 residues. CDR3 nucleotide sequence: TGTGCCAGCAGGGGGACAGGGACAGGTGAGCAGTTCTTC. Translation gives CASRGTGTGEQFF.

The rearrangement joins TRBV7-9 to TRBJ2-7, with D hard to call. The CDR3 runs to 15 residues. Trimming left V 1 base short and J 1 base short, with 11 bases between. The V gene's germline CDR1 is SEHNR and CDR2 FQNEAQ (reference sequence). The CDR3 DNA reads TGTGCCAGCAGCTTAGAGTTCTCCAGTTCCTACGAGCAGTACTTC. This gives the protein CASSLEFSSSYEQYF.

This clone has just one count. The chain recombines TRBV5-1 with TRBJ2-5; 9 bases agree with TRBD2. Trimming took 4 bases from V and 2 from J; bases not matched to a gene: 6. Germline CDR1 SGHRS, CDR2 YFSETQ. The CDR3 is made up of 15 amino acids. The CDR3 here is CASSPTSGIQETQYF. The CDR3 DNA follows: TGCGCCAGCAGCCCGACTAGCGGAATTCAAGAGACCCAGTACTTC.

This chain links TRBV5-6 with TRBJ2-7; possibly TRBD2 for D (6 bases). The CDR3 runs 14 residues. The V gene lost 4 bases and the J gene lost 3 bases, with 14 bases spanning the gap. CDR1 is SGHDT, CDR2 YYEEEE, per germline. The CDR3 DNA is TGTGCCAGCAGCATAGGGAGGTCGGGCTACGAGCAGTACTTC. This codes for CASSIGRSGYEQYF.

The chain couples TRBV10-3 to TRBJ1-4; a weak D match, TRBD1 (5 bases). CDR3 length: 13 residues. V was pared by 5 bases and J by 7 bases, with 11 bases between. In germline, CDR1 is ENHRY, CDR2 SYGVKD. CDR3 sequence (DNA): TGTGCCATCAGTCAGGGTGGCAGTGAAAAACTGTTTTTT. Protein: CAISQGGSEKLFF.

The rearrangement joins TRBV7-8 to TRBJ1-2; tentatively, D is TRBD1 (5 bases). V was trimmed by 1 base and J by 4 bases, leaving 10 bases between them. Per germline, CDR1 SGHVS and CDR2 FQNEAQ. The CDR3 has 14 amino acids. The CDR3 bases are TGTGCCAGCAGCTTAGGCGCTAGGGGCTATGGCTACACCTTC. Residues: CASSLGARGYGYTF.

This chain connects TRBV9 to TRBJ2-1; 13 bases map to TRBD2. The CDR3 extends over 17 amino acids. Germline trimming cut 2 bases from V and 7 bases from J; bases unmatched to any gene: 9. CDR1 and CDR2 (germline): SGDLS, YYNGEE. CDR3 nucleotide sequence: TGTGCCAGCAGCGTTTCTACTAGCGGGGGGGCTAGGAATGAGCAGTTCTTC. It translates to CASSVSTSGGARNEQFF. Looking up the rest from reference TRBV9 and TRBJ2-1 gives the full variable domain: DSGVTQTPKHLITATGQRVTLRCSPRSGDLSVYWYQQSLDQGLQFLIQYYNGEERAKGNILERFSAQQFPDLHSELNLSSLELGDSALYFCASSVSTSGGARNEQFFGPGTRLTVL.

This rearrangement joins TRBV7-6 to TRBJ2-7; D perhaps matches TRBD1 (8 bases). The CDR3 loop spans 15 amino acids. V dropped 5 bases and J dropped 4 bases, with 18 bases sitting between them. The V gene's germline CDR1 is SGHVS and CDR2 FNYEAQ. The CDR3 DNA follows: TGTGCCAGCAGCACAAACAGGGGGGGTGCATACGAGCAGTACTTC. Amino acids: CASSTNRGGAYEQYF.

This chain connects TRBV5-6 to TRBJ2-7, with 8 nucleotides matching TRBD2. Germline CDR1 reads SGHDT; CDR2 reads YYEEEE. This CDR3 has 14 amino acids. Trimming removed 0 bases from V and 7 bases from J; junction bases left unmatched: 6. The DNA for the CDR3 is TGTGCCAGCAGCTTGGCCGGGACTAGTTGGGAGCAGTACTTC. Encoded protein: CASSLAGTSWEQYF.

The chain recombines TRBV5-1 with TRBJ2-2, with TRBD2 identical over 10 bases. Per germline, CDR1 SGHRS and CDR2 YFSETQ. V shed 4 bases and J 6 bases; nucleotides not matched to a gene: 6. This CDR3 spans 15 amino acids. CDR3 nucleotides: TGCGCCAGCAGCCCCGGGACTAGCGTTCCCGGGGAGCTGTTTTTT. Translating it yields CASSPGTSVPGELFF.

This clone appeared once. This sequence joins TRBV25-1 and TRBJ2-3, with 10 bases fitting TRBD1. CDR3 size: 15 residues. Germline V lookup: CDR1 MGHDK, CDR2 SYGVNS. V was clipped by 3 bases and J by 2 bases; unmatched bases: 2. CDR3: CASSETGGPTDTQYF. Here the CDR3 DNA reads TGTGCCAGCAGTGAGACAGGGGGCCCCACAGATACGCAGTATTTT.